One and the same sample provided the 19 T cell receptor beta chains below, sequenced in a study of blood T cells in healthy people across ages. Then a second PCR, running roughly 7 to 11 cycles, was carried out with a sample-barcoded 5' primer and a J-beta primer mix. MiXCR was run by TCRdb on the 5' RACE reads, yielding one entry per CDR3 protein. The sample consists of 1.5 million to 1.9 million distinct CDR3 sequences, roughly two fifths of them appearing once. Sequencing was done on a sample of blood. These receptors all come from a woman aged 18-35 years in good health.

The chain combines TRBV7-3 with TRBJ2-1, with D unclear. The CDR3 has 13 residues. The V gene lost 1 base and the J gene lost 8 bases, with 9 bases spanning the gap. The germline gives CDR1 SGHTA, CDR2 FQGTGA. The CDR3 DNA sequence: TGTGCCAGCAGCTTAAAGGTGGTCTATGAGCAGTTCTTC. Translating gives CASSLKVVYEQFF.

The rearrangement links TRBV4-2 to TRBJ2-1; TRBD1 agrees at 7 bases. There are 15 residues in the CDR3. Germline trimming cut 0 bases from V and 10 bases from J; bases unmatched to any gene: 9. CDR1 and CDR2 from the germline V gene are LGHNA and YNFKEQ. CDR3 DNA: TGTGCCAGCAGCCAAGATAAGGGGGCCACCTACGAGCAGTTCTTC. It codes for CASSQDKGATYEQFF.

The rearrangement links TRBV21-1 to TRBJ1-2. TRBV21-1 is an annotated pseudogene. The CDR3 is made up of 11 amino acids. This chain's CDR3 is CASSKVGGYTF. For the CDR3, the DNA is TGTGCCAGCAGCAAAGTAGGTGGCTACACCTTC.

This clonotype turned up a few times. The chain employs TRBV4-2 and TRBJ2-4, with a weak D call TRBD1 (5 bases). Trimming took off 4 bases at V and 13 bases at J, with 17 bases between the two ends. The CDR3 has 13 residues. CDR1 is LGHNA, CDR2 YNFKEQ, per germline. CDR3 in DNA: TGTGCCAGCAGCCCGGACACCTACAATGAGCAGTACTTC. It is translated as CASSPDTYNEQYF.

The count of this clonotype is one. This may be a read error: a much more frequent sequence differs by one nucleotide. The chain carries TRBV12-3 or TRBV12-4 and TRBJ2-5; no reliable D call. CDR3 length: 12 residues. The CDR3 DNA follows: TGTGCCAACAGTTTGGGAAAGGAGACCCAGTACTTC. It encodes CANSLGKETQYF.

This clonotype came up once. This may come from a read error, since a much larger clone is one base off. This chain joins TRBV9 and TRBJ2-7; D is ambiguous. Germline-derived CDR1 and CDR2 are SGDLS and YYNGEE. Trimming shortened V by 0 bases and J by 7 bases, and 14 bases separated the two germline ends. The CDR3 loop spans 14 amino acids. In DNA, the CDR3 is TGTGCCAGCAGCGTAGCTACGCGGTTCTCGGAGCAGTACTTC. Encoded protein: CASSVATRFSEQYF.

The chain employs TRBV6-1 and TRBJ1-4; maybe TRBD1 (6 bases). The germline V gene has CDR1 MNHNS and CDR2 SASEGT. The CDR3 has 12 amino acids. The V end was cut by 7 bases, the J end by 8 bases, with 11 bases between. The CDR3 DNA is TGTGCCAGCAAGGGGGATATAGAAAAACTGTTTTTT. Residues: CASKGDIEKLFF.

The V gene is TRBV30, the J gene TRBJ2-1; 15 bases match TRBD2. CDR3 size: 15 residues. V shed 0 bases and J 9 bases; nucleotides not matched to a gene: 3. Germline V gene sequence: CDR1 GTSNPN, CDR2 SVGIG (reference sequence). CDR3 sequence: CAWSVRTSGGGEQFF. As DNA, the CDR3 is TGTGCCTGGAGTGTACGGACTAGCGGGGGGGGTGAGCAGTTCTTC.

Details on this clonotype: This may arise from a read error, as a much more abundant clone is one base away. This sequence joins TRBV7-2 and TRBJ2-5; no clear D gene. Germline CDR1 and CDR2: SGHTA and FQGNSA. This CDR3 is 13 amino acids long. This chain's CDR3 is CAGSLQGQETQYF. CDR3 coding DNA: TGTGCCGGCAGCTTACAAGGGCAAGAGACCCAGTACTTC. The whole variable domain, filled in from reference TRBV7-2 and TRBJ2-5, reads GAGVSQSPSNKVTEKGKDVELRCDPISGHTALYWYRQSLGQGLEFLIYFQGNSAPDKSGLPSDRFSAERTGGSVSTLTIQRTQQEDSAVYLCAGSLQGQETQYFGPGTRLLVL.

V is TRBV9 and J is TRBJ2-1; D gene ambiguous. In germline, CDR1 is SGDLS, CDR2 YYNGEE. Trimming left V 0 bases short and J 0 bases short, with 7 bases between. The length of the CDR3 is 15 residues. In nucleotides, the CDR3 is TGTGCCAGCAGCGTAGCAATGAGCTCCTACAATGAGCAGTTCTTC. Amino acid sequence: CASSVAMSSYNEQFF.

V gene TRBV29-1 combines with J gene TRBJ2-1, with D tentatively TRBD1 (5 bases). Trimming removed 8 bases at V and 0 bases at J, with 14 bases between. In germline, CDR1 is SQVTM, CDR2 ANQGSEA. CDR3 length equals 14 residues. The CDR3 DNA reads TGCAGCTTAAAACCCAGGGTCTCCTACAATGAGCAGTTCTTC. This gives the protein CSLKPRVSYNEQFF.

The chain recombines TRBV24-1 with TRBJ2-7; TRBD1 matches at 7 bases. The CDR3 has 14 amino acids. Germline assignment: CDR1 KGHDR and CDR2 SFDVKD. The J segment lost 1 base and the V segment lost 7 bases, leaving 6 bases of the junction unmatched. The DNA of the CDR3 is TGTGCCACCAGGTCCAGGGGGTTATCCTACGAGCAGTACTTC. Translating gives CATRSRGLSYEQYF.

The chain joins TRBV7-9 to TRBJ1-2; 9 nucleotides align to TRBD1. This CDR3 comprises 15 residues. Germline CDR1 is SEHNR and CDR2 is FQNEAQ (reference sequence). V gave up 5 bases and J gave up 4 bases; unmatched junction bases: 8. CDR3 sequence reads: CASSNPGTGFYGYTF. DNA of the CDR3: TGTGCCAGCAGCAACCCCGGGACAGGGTTCTATGGCTACACCTTC.

The chain combines TRBV28 with TRBJ2-5; 10 nucleotides line up with TRBD2. V was pared by 7 bases and J by 11 bases, with 13 bases of the junction left unmatched. Germline V lookup: CDR1 MDHEN, CDR2 SYDVKM. The CDR3 has 14 amino acids. The CDR3 DNA reads TGTGCCAGCACCTGGACTAGCGGCTTGGGTGAGCAGTACTTC. Translation gives CASTWTSGLGEQYF.

The table lists this clonotype with a few counts. This chain joins TRBV7-9 and TRBJ1-2, with TRBD1 matching 7 bases. The V gene's germline CDR1 is SEHNR and CDR2 FQNEAQ (reference sequence). J was trimmed by 3 bases and V by 5 bases; bases with no gene match: 9. The CDR3 runs 15 residues. The CDR3 here is CASSPYSGGDYGYTF. CDR3 sequence (DNA): TGTGCCAGCAGCCCCTATTCAGGGGGTGACTATGGCTACACCTTC. The entire variable domain, with the rest obtained from reference TRBV7-9 and TRBJ1-2, is as follows: DTGVSQNPRHKITKRGQNVTFRCDPISEHNRLYWYRQTLGQGPEFLTYFQNEAQLEKSRLLSDRFSAERPKGSFSTLEIQRTEQGDSAMYLCASSPYSGGDYGYTFGSGTRLTVV.

In this sample, this clonotype turned up a few times. This sequence joins TRBV6-6 and TRBJ2-1, with 10 bases fitting TRBD1. This CDR3 has 15 amino acids. Unmatched junction bases numbered 4, after V lost 7 bases and J lost 1 base. From germline, CDR1 is MNHNY and CDR2 SVGAGI (reference sequence). Written as DNA, the CDR3 is TGTGCCAGCACAGGACAGGGGGGATCCTACAATGAGCAGTTCTTC. It codes for CASTGQGGSYNEQFF.

This clonotype has a single count. The chain carries TRBV6-1 and TRBJ1-2; maybe TRBD1 (6 bases). CDR3 size: 14 residues. Trimming stripped 4 bases from V and 7 bases from J, with 16 bases between. Germline values: CDR1 MNHNS, CDR2 SASEGT. The CDR3 sequence: CASSGTAILCGYTF. In DNA, the CDR3 is TGTGCCAGCAGTGGGACAGCTATATTATGTGGCTACACCTTC.

This chain uses TRBV11-3 with TRBJ2-1; tentatively, D is TRBD2 (6 bases). From germline, CDR1 is SGHNT and CDR2 YENEEA. This CDR3 region has 14 residues. V dropped 5 bases and J dropped 4 bases, with 12 bases sitting between them. CDR3 sequence reads: CASSRGNNYNEQFF. The DNA for the CDR3 is TGTGCCAGCAGCCGGGGGAACAATTACAATGAGCAGTTCTTC. The whole variable domain, filled in from reference TRBV11-3 and TRBJ2-1, reads EAGVVQSPRYKIIEKKQPVAFWCNPISGHNTLYWYLQNLGQGPELLIRYENEEAVDDSQLPKDRFSAERLKGVDSTLKIQPAELGDSAVYLCASSRGNNYNEQFFGPGTRLTVL.

This sequence joins TRBV28 and TRBJ1-2, with 8 bases identical to TRBD1. Germline lookup yields CDR1 MDHEN and CDR2 SYDVKM. V trimming: 4 bases; J trimming: 8 bases; junction bases outside the gene matches: 9. This CDR3 has 14 residues. The CDR3 reads CASSSWDRLYGYTF. The CDR3 nucleotides are TGTGCCAGCAGTTCCTGGGACAGGCTTTACGGCTACACCTTC.